This TCR beta chain was captured in a study of cytomegalovirus exposure and HLA in healthy donors. Looking at the study overall: Among roughly 180 million T cells, an earlier analysis found roughly 100 million unique TCR beta sequences.

As regards this clone: Its target is not known.

V lost 3 bases to trimming and J lost 1 base, with 9 bases between them. Per germline, CDR1 SGHVS and CDR2 FQNEAQ. The CDR3 is 14 amino acids. General study points: In a later analysis, the majority of CMV-associated beta chains seemingly showed HLA restriction. What TCR beta sequences reportedly achieved was accurate prediction of HLA-A and HLA-B alleles in most subjects.

Amplification used 60 Vbeta primers and 13 Jbeta primers. Produced via immunoSEQ multiplex PCR; TCRdb's table is partial and in-frame only. Of some 200,000 clones listed, 70% to 85% are singletons. The receptor comes from a woman in her 40s in good health and CMV-seronegative. The V and J genes are TRBV7-8 and TRBJ2-5, with D possibly matching TRBD1 (5 bases). Sequencing used PBMCs. CDR3 bases: TGTGCCAGCAGCTTTGCAGGGCGCCAAGAGACCCAGTACTTC. It yields the protein CASSFAGRQETQYF. The full variable domain, in which reference TRBV7-8 and TRBJ2-5 provide the parts outside the CDR3, is GAGVSQSPRYKVAKRGQDVALRCDPISGHVSLFWYQQALGQGPEFLTYFQNEAQLDKSGLPSDRFFAERPEGSVSTLKIQRTQQEDSAVYLCASSFAGRQETQYFGPGTRLLVL.